This paragraph reports one T cell receptor beta chain. Its specificity is not known. These data come from a study of identical twins. Regarding the study as a whole: Less excess twin sharing appeared in beta out-of-frame sequences.

Via MiXCR, TCRdb re-called the 5' RACE reads, giving one row per CDR3 protein. Of 400,000 to 500,000 distinct CDR3 sequences in the sample, around an eighth were seen once. Germline values: CDR1 SGHTA, CDR2 FQGNSA. Trimming removed 4 bases from V and 5 bases from J; junction bases left unmatched: 4. The length of the CDR3 is 14 residues. These data were likewise used in another study, on yellow fever vaccine responses in identical twins.

The TCR sequence derives from a woman between 18 and 30 years old in good health. The rearrangement links TRBV7-2 to TRBJ2-3; 9 bases are shared with TRBD1. Material for sequencing was CD4+ T cells sorted from blood. CDR3: CASSWGTGRDTQYF. The CDR3, as DNA: TGTGCCAGCAGCTGGGGGACAGGGAGAGATACGCAGTATTTT.